Below, 15 T cell receptor beta chains from the same sample are listed, as sequenced in a study of CD8 T cells in ankylosing spondylitis. MiXCR, run by TCRdb on the 5' RACE reads, gives a single entry per CDR3 protein. The repertoire consists of about 39,000 distinct CDR3 sequences, with approximately 3% occurring once and the leading ten covering approximately 3%. Sequencing input: blood, either unsorted or a sorted T cell fraction (not recorded which). These receptors were taken from a male donor with ankylosing spondylitis or in good health (not recorded which).

This clonotype was seen many times. The chain uses TRBV9 and TRBJ1-2; 9 bases line up with TRBD1. CDR1 and CDR2 (germline): SGDLS, YYNGEE. The J segment lost 4 bases and the V segment lost 4 bases, leaving 11 bases of the junction unmatched. This CDR3 is built from 16 residues. The CDR3 loop reads CASSLATGTGPYGYTF. CDR3 coding DNA: TGTGCCAGCAGCCTCGCTACCGGGACAGGGCCCTATGGCTACACCTTC.

This clonotype was counted at least ten times. This chain uses TRBV9 with TRBJ2-3; D is unresolved. Germline loops: CDR1 SGDLS, CDR2 YYNGEE. V was pared by 4 bases and J by 2 bases, with 2 bases between. This CDR3 spans 11 amino acids. CDR3 loop: CASSLTDTQYF. Here the CDR3 DNA reads TGTGCCAGCAGCCTCACAGATACGCAGTATTTT.

Many counts were recorded for this clonotype. The J gene is TRBJ1-1, the V gene TRBV9; no firm D call. Germline-derived CDR1 and CDR2 are SGDLS and YYNGEE. This CDR3 comprises 13 residues. The germline V and J ends were trimmed by 4 bases and 0 bases, with 7 bases remaining between them. The DNA of the CDR3 is TGTGCCAGCAGCCTAGGGATGAACACTGAAGCTTTCTTT. Its protein product is CASSLGMNTEAFF.

At least ten counts were recorded for this clonotype. V gene TRBV9 combines with J gene TRBJ2-1; no clear D gene. Per germline, CDR1 SGDLS and CDR2 YYNGEE. The V end was cut by 0 bases, the J end by 5 bases, with 12 bases between. The length of the CDR3 is 15 residues. The CDR3: CASSVVANTNNEQFF. CDR3 DNA sequence: TGTGCCAGCAGCGTAGTAGCTAACACCAACAATGAGCAGTTCTTC.

This clonotype was recorded many times. V gene TRBV9 combines with J gene TRBJ2-2, with a possible D match to TRBD1 (6 bases). CDR3 length: 14 residues. With 4 bases removed from V and 2 bases from J, the gap between germline ends came to 9 bases. The V gene's germline CDR1 is SGDLS and CDR2 YYNGEE. CDR3 nucleotide sequence: TGTGCCAGCAGCCGGGACACCAACACCGGGGAGCTGTTTTTT. This sequence encodes CASSRDTNTGELFF. Complete variable domain (other parts from reference TRBV9 and TRBJ2-2): DSGVTQTPKHLITATGQRVTLRCSPRSGDLSVYWYQQSLDQGLQFLIQYYNGEERAKGNILERFSAQQFPDLHSELNLSSLELGDSALYFCASSRDTNTGELFFGEGSRLTVL.

This clonotype has at least ten counts. This chain joins TRBV9 and TRBJ2-6, with D perhaps TRBD1 (6 bases). The CDR3 covers 17 residues. The V gene lost 4 bases and the J gene lost 1 base, with 15 bases spanning the gap. In germline, CDR1 is SGDLS, CDR2 YYNGEE. CDR3 loop: CASSTGHQGSGANVLTF. In nucleotides, the CDR3 is TGTGCCAGCAGCACGGGACACCAAGGATCTGGGGCCAACGTCCTGACTTTC. Full variable domain (remainder filled in from reference TRBV9 and TRBJ2-6): DSGVTQTPKHLITATGQRVTLRCSPRSGDLSVYWYQQSLDQGLQFLIQYYNGEERAKGNILERFSAQQFPDLHSELNLSSLELGDSALYFCASSTGHQGSGANVLTFGAGSRLTVL.

This clonotype has a count of ten or more. V and J are TRBV9 and TRBJ2-2; D is undetermined. The ends were cut back, 4 bases at V and 4 bases at J, with 11 bases in the middle. Germline loops: CDR1 SGDLS, CDR2 YYNGEE. The CDR3 covers 14 residues. CDR3 in amino acids: CASSLQTLTGELFF. CDR3 DNA sequence: TGTGCCAGCAGCCTCCAGACCCTCACCGGGGAGCTGTTTTTT.

The sample holds many counts of this clonotype. CDR3 loop: CASSVSGGSSTDTQYF. CDR3 nucleotide sequence: TGTGCCAGCAGCGTTAGCGGGGGGTCTAGCACAGATACGCAGTATTTT. The V call is TRBV9, the J call TRBJ2-3; 10 nucleotides align to TRBD2. After removal of 2 bases from V and 0 bases from J, the junction contained 3 bases not matched to a gene. CDR3 length: 16 amino acids. Germline values: CDR1 SGDLS, CDR2 YYNGEE. Based on the CDR3 plus reference TRBV9 and TRBJ2-3, the full variable domain is DSGVTQTPKHLITATGQRVTLRCSPRSGDLSVYWYQQSLDQGLQFLIQYYNGEERAKGNILERFSAQQFPDLHSELNLSSLELGDSALYFCASSVSGGSSTDTQYFGPGTRLTVL.

The table lists this clonotype with a count of one. The chain couples TRBV9 to TRBJ2-3; 10 bases fit TRBD2. Germline-derived CDR1 and CDR2 are SGDLS and YYNGEE. Losses at the gene ends were 4 bases for V and 8 bases for J; bases not matched to a gene: 19. This CDR3 is 18 amino acids long. The CDR3 nucleotides read TGTGCCAGCAGCTACCAGCGAGGGGGCCTAGCGGGAGAAGGTACGCAGTATTTT. Encoded protein: CASSYQRGGLAGEGTQYF.

Many counts were recorded for this clonotype. The rearrangement links TRBV9 to TRBJ2-2, with TRBD2 matching over 16 bases. CDR3 size: 18 residues. V was clipped by 4 bases and J by 4 bases; unmatched bases: 7. Per germline, CDR1 SGDLS and CDR2 YYNGEE. CDR3 protein: CASSLGTSGGAGTGELFF. CDR3 in DNA: TGTGCCAGCAGCCTTGGGACTAGCGGGGGGGCCGGCACCGGGGAGCTGTTTTTT. The full variable domain, rest sourced from reference TRBV9 and TRBJ2-2, is DSGVTQTPKHLITATGQRVTLRCSPRSGDLSVYWYQQSLDQGLQFLIQYYNGEERAKGNILERFSAQQFPDLHSELNLSSLELGDSALYFCASSLGTSGGAGTGELFFGEGSRLTVL.

The table lists this clonotype with many counts. The chain links TRBV9 to TRBJ1-3; D is ambiguous. The germline V gene has CDR1 SGDLS and CDR2 YYNGEE. CDR3 size: 13 residues. Trimming took 0 bases from V and 7 from J, leaving 8 bases between them. In DNA, the CDR3 is TGTGCCAGCAGCGTAGACCCCATGAACACCATATATTTT. Translating it yields CASSVDPMNTIYF.

This clonotype was picked up many times. The V and J genes are TRBV9 and TRBJ2-5; tentatively, D is TRBD1 (6 bases). CDR3 length: 13 residues. Trimming took 1 base from V and 2 from J, leaving 6 bases between them. Germline values: CDR1 SGDLS, CDR2 YYNGEE. The CDR3 bases are TGTGCCAGCAGCGTACAGGGGCAAGAGACCCAGTACTTC. Translated: CASSVQGQETQYF.

This clonotype was seen at least ten times. The rearrangement links TRBV21-1 to TRBJ1-3. TRBV21-1 is a pseudogene. The length of the CDR3 is 15 residues. This chain's CDR3 is CASNAGQGSGNTIYF. In DNA form, the CDR3 reads TGTGCCAGCAACGCTGGACAGGGATCAGGAAACACCATATATTTT.

This clonotype was detected many times. In DNA, the CDR3 is TGTGCCAGCAGCCCGCCTTCTGACTTTTCAGATACGCAGTATTTT. Translating gives CASSPPSDFSDTQYF. The V gene is TRBV9, the J gene TRBJ2-3; D not resolved. Per the germline V gene, CDR1 is SGDLS and CDR2 is YYNGEE. This CDR3 is built from 15 residues. V was pared by 4 bases and J by 4 bases, with 16 bases between.

This clonotype was observed many times. The rearrangement links TRBV9 to TRBJ1-1; unclear D gene. Trimming removed 0 bases at V and 3 bases at J, with 12 bases between. CDR1 and CDR2 (germline): SGDLS, YYNGEE. CDR3 length: 15 amino acids. CDR3 in DNA: TGTGCCAGCAGCGTAGGGTCGGGATGGGACACTGAAGCTTTCTTT. Translating it yields CASSVGSGWDTEAFF.